What follows describes a single TCR beta chain. Its target is not known. CDR1 is SGHRS and CDR2 is YFSETQ in the germline V gene. Trimming left V 3 bases short and J 1 base short, with 10 bases between. This CDR3 spans 14 amino acids. TCRdb itself ran the 5' RACE reads through MiXCR, one entry per CDR3 protein. The sample holds 750,000 to 950,000 distinct CDR3 sequences, about 12% seen once. The sample originates from a study of identical twins. Findings of the study overall: Out-of-frame alpha sequences shared between twins exhibited an excess of low generation probability. Cord blood beta clonotypes that were abundant carried fewer insertions, and memory repertoires showed no such trend.

The sample was also linked to a second study, of yellow fever vaccine responses in identical twins.

This chain uses TRBV5-1 with TRBJ1-1; the D is unclear. The sequence came from a woman aged 18-30 years in good health. Sequenced sample: PBMCs. CDR3 loop: CASSSWMKNTEAFF. CDR3 sequence (DNA): TGCGCCAGCAGCTCCTGGATGAAGAACACTGAAGCTTTCTTT.